The 25 T cell receptor beta chains given below trace back to one sample, sequenced in a study of blood T cell repertoires in COVID-19 (dated by TCRdb to about 2020). Libraries were prepared through the immunoSEQ multiplex PCR assay. TCRdb's version of the immuneACCESS table is confined to in-frame rearrangements and falls short of the full clone set. An unresolved V gene accounts for under half of the shortfall where checked; the remainder is of unknown origin. Within this sample are fewer than 650,000 clones, with 85% to 90% of them counted one time only. The top ten constitute less than 9% of the sample. The source material was peripheral blood. The receptors shown here come from a woman in her forties or fifties with COVID-19, enrolled during active disease.

This chain joins TRBV12-3 or TRBV12-4 and TRBJ2-2, with 8 bases aligning to TRBD1. The J segment lost 7 bases and the V segment lost 7 bases, leaving 5 bases of the junction unmatched. The CDR3 contains 13 residues. The chain's CDR3 is CASTQGAGGELFF. CDR3 DNA sequence: TGTGCCAGCACCCAGGGGGCAGGCGGGGAGCTGTTTTTT.

This chain links TRBV4-1 with TRBJ1-2; D possibly corresponds to TRBD1 (6 bases). The V end lost 2 bases, the J end lost 8 bases, and 12 bases lay between the germline ends. This CDR3 contains 13 residues. Germline V gene lookup returns CDR1 MGHRA and CDR2 YSYEKL. CDR3 sequence: CASSQPGVLGYTF. For the CDR3, the DNA is TGCGCCAGCAGCCAACCAGGGGTACTCGGCTACACCTTC.

The chain links TRBV11-3 to TRBJ2-1, with TRBD2 identical over 11 bases. After removal of 2 bases from V and 6 bases from J, the junction contained 3 bases not matched to a gene. Germline CDR1 and CDR2: SGHNT and YENEEA. The CDR3 runs 15 residues. CDR3 in amino acids: CASSLTGTSGNEQFF. CDR3 coding DNA: TGTGCCAGCAGCTTAACTGGGACTAGCGGCAATGAGCAGTTCTTC.

V and J are TRBV5-1 and TRBJ2-2; 12 bases are a match to TRBD1. There are 16 residues in the CDR3. Germline CDR1 and CDR2: SGHRS and YFSETQ. The ends lost 4 bases at V and 7 bases at J; junction bases unmatched: 8. The chain's CDR3 is CASSPGQGAIGGELFF. The DNA of the CDR3 is TGCGCCAGCAGCCCGGGACAGGGGGCGATTGGCGGGGAGCTGTTTTTT.

The V gene is TRBV7-3, the J gene TRBJ2-1; possibly TRBD2 for D (7 bases). The CDR3 length is 15 residues. The V gene lost 5 bases and the J gene lost 5 bases, with 16 bases spanning the gap. The germline V gene has CDR1 SGHTA and CDR2 FQGTGA. Here the CDR3 reads CASSLQGGTHNEQFF. In DNA form, the CDR3 reads TGTGCCAGCAGCCTTCAGGGAGGGACACACAATGAGCAGTTCTTC.

The rearrangement links TRBV21-1 to TRBJ2-7; the table calls TRBD2, which could not be checked here. TRBV21-1 corresponds to a pseudogene. This CDR3 contains 16 residues. CDR3 coding DNA: TGTGCCAGCACTAATATCCCCCGGGGAGGGGGTAGCGAGCAGTACTTC. Its translation is CASTNIPRGGGSEQYF.

The gene calls are TRBV5-1 and TRBJ1-1, with D possibly TRBD1 on 6 matching bases. Deletions cut 4 bases from V and 1 base from J, with 14 bases between. The CDR3 consists of 15 residues. The germline V gene has CDR1 SGHRS and CDR2 YFSETQ. The CDR3 loop is CASSPPLDRNTEAFF. Written as DNA, the CDR3 is TGCGCCAGCAGCCCCCCCCTGGACAGGAACACTGAAGCTTTCTTT.

The CDR3 reads CASSLGSGTDTQYF. The CDR3 region has the DNA TGTGCCAGCAGCTTGGGCTCAGGCACAGATACGCAGTATTTT. The rearrangement uses TRBV7-6 and TRBJ2-3, with D unresolved. Germline V gene lookup returns CDR1 SGHVS and CDR2 FNYEAQ. The CDR3 contains 14 residues. Trimming cost V 3 bases and J 1 base, with 8 bases left between them.

The V gene is TRBV5-1, the J gene TRBJ2-6; D is perhaps TRBD2 (5 bases). V lost 0 bases to trimming and J lost 0 bases, with 10 bases between them. The CDR3 extends over 17 amino acids. Germline CDR1 SGHRS, CDR2 YFSETQ. The CDR3 loop reads CASSLEGVGSGANVLTF. As DNA, the CDR3 is TGCGCCAGCAGCTTGGAGGGAGTTGGCTCTGGGGCCAACGTCCTGACTTTC.

This chain joins TRBV12-3 or TRBV12-4 and TRBJ2-4; D is possibly TRBD2 (6 bases). The germline V and J ends were trimmed by 8 bases and 5 bases, with 7 bases remaining between them. The CDR3 is made up of 11 amino acids. The CDR3 is CASGTENIQYF. CDR3 bases: TGTGCCAGCGGGACTGAAAACATTCAGTACTTC.

CDR3 amino acids: CASSQTSGGNEQYF. DNA for the CDR3: TGCGCCAGCAGCCAAACTAGCGGGGGTAATGAGCAGTACTTC. The rearrangement links TRBV5-1 to TRBJ2-7; TRBD2 matches at 11 bases. CDR1 is SGHRS, CDR2 YFSETQ, per germline. With V trimmed by 4 bases and J by 7 bases, 7 bases remained unmatched. The CDR3 contains 14 residues.

This chain uses TRBV19 with TRBJ2-4; 10 nucleotides align to TRBD1. Germline CDR1 reads LNHDA; CDR2 reads SQIVND (reference sequence). This CDR3 is built from 14 residues. V dropped 4 bases and J dropped 7; count of bases not matched to a gene: 4. CDR3: CASSRPGQGNIQYF. CDR3 nucleotides: TGTGCCAGTAGTAGGCCGGGACAGGGGAACATTCAGTACTTC. The full variable domain, with the rest looked up from reference TRBV19 and TRBJ2-4, is DGGITQSPKYLFRKEGQNVTLSCEQNLNHDAMYWYRQDPGQGLRLIYYSQIVNDFQKGDIAEGYSVSREKKESFPLTVTSAQKNPTAFYLCASSRPGQGNIQYFGAGTRLSVL.

V usage is TRBV10-2 and J usage is TRBJ1-2; D gene ambiguous. Germline V lookup: CDR1 WSHSY, CDR2 SAAADI. Trimming left V 5 bases short and J 3 bases short, with 10 bases between. This CDR3 is 13 amino acids long. The CDR3 is CASSREADYGYTF. The CDR3 DNA sequence: TGCGCCAGCAGTCGAGAAGCGGACTATGGCTACACCTTC.

This clone appeared a single time. The chain is built from TRBV27 and TRBJ2-3, with TRBD2 matching over 9 bases. Trimming cost V 10 bases and J 1 base; bases outside gene matches: 6. CDR3 length: 14 amino acids. Germline lookup yields CDR1 MNHEY and CDR2 SMNVEV (reference sequence). The CDR3 nucleotides read TGTGCCACCCTGCCTAGCGGGGGCACAGATACGCAGTATTTT. Its protein is CATLPSGGTDTQYF.

The chain links TRBV20-1 to TRBJ1-1; D might be TRBD1 (6 bases). The CDR3 is 11 residues long. Germline V gene lookup returns CDR1 DFQATT and CDR2 SNEGSKA (reference sequence). Trimming took 4 bases from V and 8 from J, leaving 11 bases between them. CDR3: CSATEGVEAFF. DNA of the CDR3: TGCAGTGCTACCGAGGGGGTAGAAGCTTTCTTT.

The chain uses TRBV15 and TRBJ1-1; D is ambiguous. The CDR3 has 15 amino acids. Trimming took off 5 bases at V and 1 base at J, with 14 bases between the two ends. Germline CDR1 is LNHNV and CDR2 is YYDKDF (reference sequence). The CDR3 spells CATSGRSGPNTEAFF. In nucleotides, the CDR3 is TGTGCCACCAGCGGAAGGTCAGGTCCGAACACTGAAGCTTTCTTT.

The chain uses TRBV30 and TRBJ1-5; 8 nucleotides align to TRBD1. The CDR3 length is 12 residues. CDR1 GTSNPN and CDR2 SVGIG come from the germline V gene (reference sequence). With 5 bases clipped from V and 6 bases from J, the junction kept 3 bases outside the gene matches. CDR3 amino acids: CAWGQGGQPQHF. CDR3 sequence (DNA): TGTGCCTGGGGACAGGGAGGTCAGCCCCAGCATTTT.

This chain uses TRBV6-5 with TRBJ2-1, with TRBD1 as a possible D gene (5 bases). This CDR3 comprises 14 residues. Trimming cost V 0 bases and J 9 bases, with 12 bases left between them. Germline CDR1 MNHEY, CDR2 SVGAGI. CDR3 protein: CASSYSEQVTEQFF. The DNA of the CDR3 is TGTGCCAGCAGTTACTCTGAACAGGTTACTGAGCAGTTCTTC.

J is TRBJ1-6 and V is TRBV6-5; 9 bases fit TRBD1. Germline values: CDR1 MNHEY, CDR2 SVGAGI. V shed 7 bases and J 7 bases; nucleotides not matched to a gene: 5. CDR3 length: 14 residues. CDR3 DNA sequence: TGTGCCAGCACCTTAGGACAGGGGAATTCACCCCTCCACTTT. It yields the protein CASTLGQGNSPLHF.

V gene TRBV19 combines with J gene TRBJ2-2; D gene uncertain. V was trimmed by 5 bases and J by 4 bases, leaving 5 bases between them. Germline loops: CDR1 LNHDA, CDR2 SQIVND (reference sequence). This CDR3 region has 12 residues. The CDR3 DNA reads as TGTGCCAGTAGTGAGATCACCGGGGAGCTGTTTTTT. This translates into CASSEITGELFF.

V gene TRBV2 combines with J gene TRBJ1-5, with 8 nucleotides matching TRBD1. This CDR3 is built from 15 residues. Germline CDR1 reads SNHLY; CDR2 reads FYNNEI. The V and J ends lost 6 bases and 3 bases, in that order; junction bases with no gene match: 7. CDR3 nucleotide sequence: TGTGCCAGCAGGAAAGGGACAGGACTCAATCAGCCCCAGCATTTT. It yields the protein CASRKGTGLNQPQHF.

The CDR3 region is CASGLGQLNEKLFF. The CDR3 DNA is TGTGCCAGCGGGCTGGGACAGCTAAATGAAAAACTGTTTTTT. The chain uses TRBV2 and TRBJ1-4, with 7 bases lining up with TRBD1. Germline CDR1 is SNHLY and CDR2 is FYNNEI. The CDR3 spans 14 residues. V lost 8 bases and J lost 5; bases outside the gene matches: 8.

The chain joins TRBV30 to TRBJ1-2; D is possibly TRBD1 (5 bases). This CDR3 is 12 amino acids long. V shed 6 bases and J shed 10 bases, with 18 bases lying between them. Germline V lookup: CDR1 GTSNPN, CDR2 SVGIG (reference sequence). The CDR3 here is CACGFPRDYYTF. The CDR3 DNA reads TGTGCCTGCGGTTTTCCGCGGGACTACTACACCTTC.

V usage is TRBV5-4 and J usage is TRBJ2-7, with TRBD2 identical over 10 bases. Trimming cost V 0 bases and J 0 bases; bases outside gene matches: 9. The V gene's germline CDR1 is SGHNT and CDR2 YYREEE (reference sequence). The length of the CDR3 is 18 residues. The CDR3 loop is CASSLGIAGGQSSYEQYF. The CDR3 DNA reads as TGTGCCAGCAGCTTGGGGATAGCGGGGGGTCAGAGCTCCTACGAGCAGTACTTC.

CDR3 residues: CASSPPEGRADTQYF. CDR3 in DNA: TGTGCCAGCTCACCACCGGAGGGAAGGGCAGATACGCAGTATTTT. J is TRBJ2-3 and V is TRBV18; D is possibly TRBD2 (6 bases). This CDR3 spans 15 amino acids. CDR1 and CDR2 from the germline V gene are KGHSH and LQKENI. V was shortened by 0 bases and J by 4 bases, with 11 bases between the two germline ends. The full variable domain, in which reference TRBV18 and TRBJ2-3 provide the parts outside the CDR3, is NAGVMQNPRHLVRRRGQEARLRCSPMKGHSHVYWYRQLPEEGLKFMVYLQKENIIDESGMPKERFSAEFPKEGPSILRIQQVVRGDSAAYFCASSPPEGRADTQYFGPGTRLTVL.